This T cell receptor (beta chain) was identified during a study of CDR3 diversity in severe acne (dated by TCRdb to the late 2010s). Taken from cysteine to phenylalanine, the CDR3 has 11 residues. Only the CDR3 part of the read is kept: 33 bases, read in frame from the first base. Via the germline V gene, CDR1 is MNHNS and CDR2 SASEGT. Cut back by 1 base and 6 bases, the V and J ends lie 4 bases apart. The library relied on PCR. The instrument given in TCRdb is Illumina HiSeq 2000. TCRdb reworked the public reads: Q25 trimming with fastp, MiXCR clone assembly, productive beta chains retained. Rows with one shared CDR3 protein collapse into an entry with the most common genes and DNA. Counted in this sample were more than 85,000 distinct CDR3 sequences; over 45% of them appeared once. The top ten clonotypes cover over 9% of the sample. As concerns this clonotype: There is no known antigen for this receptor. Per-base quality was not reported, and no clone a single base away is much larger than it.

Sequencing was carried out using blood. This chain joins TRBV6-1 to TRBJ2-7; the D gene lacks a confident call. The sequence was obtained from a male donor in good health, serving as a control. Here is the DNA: TGTGCCAGCAGTGAAGTGGCCGAGCAGTACTTC. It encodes CASSEVAEQYF.